The 26 T cell receptor beta chains below come from one sample, sequenced in a study of OX40 agonist ivuxolimab in advanced cancers. The protocol used for the library was the immunoSEQ multiplex PCR assay. This is the immuneACCESS table as TCRdb keeps it, with only in-frame sequences that have V and J called. A part of the clones is gone; compared with another copy, unresolved V genes explain less than half, and the rest is unexplained. For this sample the table gives nearly 85,000 clones, of which about 86% were detected only once. Roughly 2% of the sample belongs to the ten largest clones. The starting material was CD4+ or CD8+ T cells sorted from blood, obtained in a trial of the OX40 agonist ivuxolimab. These receptors were collected from an adult with an advanced solid tumor such as melanoma, head and neck, liver or kidney cancer.

The chain has TRBV2 and TRBJ2-3; 7 nucleotides align to TRBD2. This CDR3 is built from 15 residues. CDR1 and CDR2 from the germline V gene are SNHLY and FYNNEI. Trimming took 7 bases from V and 4 from J; bases not matched to a gene: 11. CDR3 in amino acids: CASTFGLVGADTQYF. The CDR3 region has the DNA TGTGCCAGCACCTTTGGACTAGTTGGCGCAGATACGCAGTATTTT.

This sequence joins TRBV25-1 and TRBJ1-1; D is unresolved. From germline, CDR1 is MGHDK and CDR2 SYGVNS. V was shortened by 1 base and J by 4 bases, with 10 bases between the two germline ends. CDR3 size: 14 residues. Here the CDR3 DNA reads TGTGCCAGCAGTGAATCGGGCCGGGGCACTGAAGCTTTCTTT. Its protein product is CASSESGRGTEAFF.

The chain has TRBV14 and TRBJ1-1; the D gene is possibly TRBD1 (5 bases). V was cut by 4 bases and J by 10 bases, with 16 bases left in between. This CDR3 has 13 amino acids. CDR1 is SGHDN, CDR2 FVKESK, per germline. For the CDR3, the DNA is TGTGCCAGCAGCCCGGACATGGCCCTGGGAGCTTTCTTT. Its protein is CASSPDMALGAFF.

This clone was detected once. The J gene is TRBJ2-5, the V gene TRBV18; no reliable D call. Germline lookup yields CDR1 KGHSH and CDR2 LQKENI. Between the trimmed V and J ends, which lost 0 bases and 2 bases, there was a span of 4 bases. The CDR3 totals 13 residues. The CDR3 bases are TGTGCCAGCTCACCACCGGTACAAGAGACCCAGTACTTC. Its translation is CASSPPVQETQYF.

V is TRBV18 and J is TRBJ1-3, with D unresolved. CDR3 size: 16 residues. Germline V CDR1 and CDR2: KGHSH, LQKENI. The V end lost 4 bases, the J end lost 2 bases, and 15 bases lay between the germline ends. This CDR3 reads CASSQNPGEPGNTIYF. The CDR3 region has the DNA TGTGCCAGCTCACAAAACCCGGGAGAGCCTGGAAACACCATATATTTT.

This chain connects TRBV9 to TRBJ2-2; 7 nucleotides match TRBD1. With V trimmed by 4 bases and J by 4 bases, 7 bases remained unmatched. The CDR3 loop spans 15 amino acids. Germline loops: CDR1 SGDLS, CDR2 YYNGEE. CDR3 amino acids: CASSLGTEATGELFF. The DNA for the CDR3 is TGTGCCAGCAGCTTGGGGACAGAAGCCACCGGGGAGCTGTTTTTT. The full variable domain, its missing parts supplied by reference TRBV9 and TRBJ2-2, is DSGVTQTPKHLITATGQRVTLRCSPRSGDLSVYWYQQSLDQGLQFLIQYYNGEERAKGNILERFSAQQFPDLHSELNLSSLELGDSALYFCASSLGTEATGELFFGEGSRLTVL.

J is TRBJ1-2 and V is TRBV30; TRBD1 might be the D (5 bases). In germline, CDR1 is GTSNPN, CDR2 SVGIG (reference sequence). This CDR3 comprises 12 residues. Trimming took 4 bases from V and 0 from J, leaving 6 bases between them. Here the CDR3 reads CAWKGTNYGYTF. DNA of the CDR3: TGTGCCTGGAAGGGGACTAACTATGGCTACACCTTC.

This clone is labeled as medium-sized. The chain uses TRBV6-1 and TRBJ1-1, with D unclear. Trimming shortened V by 5 bases and J by 5 bases, and 12 bases separated the two germline ends. This CDR3 comprises 13 residues. Germline assignment: CDR1 MNHNS and CDR2 SASEGT. Here the CDR3 DNA reads TGTGCCAGCAGTTCGGAGGGTTTTACTGAAGCTTTCTTT. Translated, it gives CASSSEGFTEAFF.

The chain couples TRBV9 to TRBJ1-5, with 7 nucleotides matching TRBD1. The CDR3 is made up of 14 amino acids. The V gene end was trimmed by 4 bases and the J gene end by 4 bases; junction bases not matched to a gene: 5. Germline CDR1 and CDR2: SGDLS and YYNGEE. The CDR3 loop is CASSPGTDNQPQHF. DNA for the CDR3: TGTGCCAGCAGCCCCGGGACAGATAATCAGCCCCAGCATTTT. Supplemented by reference TRBV9 and TRBJ1-5, the full variable domain reads DSGVTQTPKHLITATGQRVTLRCSPRSGDLSVYWYQQSLDQGLQFLIQYYNGEERAKGNILERFSAQQFPDLHSELNLSSLELGDSALYFCASSPGTDNQPQHFGDGTRLSIL.

This sequence joins TRBV6-5 and TRBJ2-1, with D unclear. The CDR3 covers 15 residues. Germline V gene lookup returns CDR1 MNHEY and CDR2 SVGAGI. Trimming stripped 2 bases from V and 0 bases from J, with 8 bases between. Here the CDR3 reads CASSYQDPSYNEQFF. Written as DNA, the CDR3 is TGTGCCAGCAGTTACCAGGACCCCTCCTACAATGAGCAGTTCTTC.

The rearrangement uses TRBV19 and TRBJ1-5, with 7 bases fitting TRBD1. This CDR3 is built from 16 residues. Germline CDR1 reads LNHDA; CDR2 reads SQIVND (reference sequence). V shed 4 bases and J 3 bases; nucleotides not matched to a gene: 9. CDR3 loop: CASSKATGPTNQPQHF. CDR3 DNA sequence: TGTGCCAGTAGTAAAGCGACAGGGCCCACCAATCAGCCCCAGCATTTT. The full variable domain, rest sourced from reference TRBV19 and TRBJ1-5, is DGGITQSPKYLFRKEGQNVTLSCEQNLNHDAMYWYRQDPGQGLRLIYYSQIVNDFQKGDIAEGYSVSREKKESFPLTVTSAQKNPTAFYLCASSKATGPTNQPQHFGDGTRLSIL.

This chain uses TRBV11-2 with TRBJ1-1; TRBD1 is a possible D gene (6 bases). The CDR3 totals 14 residues. Trimming pared 5 bases from V and 6 bases from J, leaving 16 bases between. From germline, CDR1 is SGHAT and CDR2 FQNNGV. CDR3 sequence reads: CASSPGQAASEAFF. CDR3 nucleotides: TGTGCCAGCAGCCCGGGACAAGCGGCGTCTGAAGCTTTCTTT.

The chain links TRBV6-4 to TRBJ2-1; the match to TRBD2 covers 8 bases. The CDR3 runs 15 residues. Germline loops: CDR1 MRHNA, CDR2 SNTAGT. V was clipped by 6 bases and J by 3 bases; unmatched bases: 7. The DNA of the CDR3 is TGTGCCAGCAGCCCACTTGCGGGGGGCTACAATGAGCAGTTCTTC. Its protein is CASSPLAGGYNEQFF.

DNA for the CDR3: TGTGCCATCAGTGCGGTGACAGATACGCAGTATTTT. This codes for CAISAVTDTQYF. The chain links TRBV10-3 to TRBJ2-3; D gene uncertain. V was cut by 4 bases and J by 3 bases, with 5 bases left in between. The CDR3 totals 12 residues. The germline V gene encodes CDR1 ENHRY and CDR2 SYGVKD.

The chain couples TRBV4-2 to TRBJ2-2; D possibly matches TRBD1 or TRBD2 (6 bases each). The CDR3 length is 16 residues. V was cut by 8 bases and J by 1 base, with 17 bases left in between. Germline V CDR1 and CDR2: LGHNA, YNFKEQ. The CDR3 region is CASASGQGQNTGELFF. In DNA form, the CDR3 reads TGTGCCAGCGCGAGCGGGCAGGGGCAGAACACCGGGGAGCTGTTTTTT.

J is TRBJ2-1 and V is TRBV4-2, with no clear D. Germline V gene data show CDR1 as LGHNA and CDR2 as YNFKEQ. This CDR3 has 14 amino acids. V was shortened by 1 base and J by 5 bases, with 9 bases between the two germline ends. Here the CDR3 reads CASSQAGHHNEQFF. CDR3 nucleotides: TGTGCCAGCAGCCAAGCGGGTCATCACAATGAGCAGTTCTTC.

This clone occurred a few times. The chain is built from TRBV4-3 and TRBJ2-1, with no clear D. Germline-derived CDR1 and CDR2 are LGHNA and YSLEER. The CDR3 spans 10 residues. V was pared by 1 base and J by 13 bases, with 5 bases between. The CDR3 region is CASSQGRQFF. Written as DNA, the CDR3 is TGCGCCAGCAGCCAAGGACGTCAGTTCTTC.

This clone was observed a handful of times. The limits of the CDR3 on the DNA are not certain, so only TCRdb's listed CDR3 is given. The genes are TRBV4-1 and TRBJ1-4. Germline assignment: CDR1 MGHRA and CDR2 YSYEKL. The CDR3 is 13 amino acids long, termini counted. CDR3 residues: CASSQDPGKNCFF.

This clone was seen a few times. CDR3: CASRDPLSPSYEQYF. CDR3 sequence (DNA): TGCGCCAGCAGGGATCCACTCTCTCCGTCCTACGAGCAGTACTTC. This sequence joins TRBV4-1 and TRBJ2-7; D ambiguous. The germline V gene has CDR1 MGHRA and CDR2 YSYEKL. V was trimmed by 6 bases and J by 1 base, leaving 16 bases between them. CDR3 length: 15 amino acids.

This chain joins TRBV2 and TRBJ1-1; D uncertain. The CDR3 loop spans 13 amino acids. V gave up 8 bases and J gave up 0 bases, with 10 bases separating them. Germline V gene sequence: CDR1 SNHLY, CDR2 FYNNEI. Here the CDR3 reads CASGRVLNTEAFF. The DNA of the CDR3 is TGTGCCAGCGGGAGAGTGTTGAACACTGAAGCTTTCTTT.

V gene TRBV10-3 combines with J gene TRBJ1-1; D gene ambiguous. CDR1 is ENHRY and CDR2 is SYGVKD in the germline V gene. The CDR3 consists of 13 residues. V dropped 6 bases and J dropped 3 bases, with 11 bases sitting between them. CDR3: CAISNSGDTEAFF. The CDR3 DNA sequence: TGTGCCATCAGCAACTCAGGTGACACTGAAGCTTTCTTT.

This clone showed up just once. The chain uses TRBV5-5 and TRBJ2-7; a possible D gene is TRBD1 (7 bases). The CDR3 length is 18 residues. Germline V gene sequence: CDR1 SGHKS, CDR2 YYEKEE (reference sequence). Deletions cut 4 bases from V and 0 bases from J, with 23 bases between. The CDR3 region is CASSPRRDSSPNSYEQYF. CDR3 nucleotides: TGTGCCAGCAGCCCTCGGCGGGACAGCTCACCCAACTCCTACGAGCAGTACTTC.

The CDR3 is CASVQRDTEAFF. The CDR3 DNA reads as TGTGCCAGTGTACAGAGGGATACTGAAGCTTTCTTT. The V and J genes are TRBV19 and TRBJ1-1; D gene ambiguous. Germline V lookup: CDR1 LNHDA, CDR2 SQIVND (reference sequence). This CDR3 has 12 amino acids. Trimming left V 8 bases short and J 5 bases short, with 12 bases between.

This clone was counted only a few times. This chain uses TRBV9 with TRBJ2-2, with D unclear. This CDR3 is 12 amino acids long. V was pared by 3 bases and J by 5 bases, with 5 bases between. Germline V CDR1 and CDR2: SGDLS, YYNGEE. CDR3 in amino acids: CASSGQTGELFF. CDR3 DNA sequence: TGTGCCAGCAGCGGCCAGACCGGGGAGCTGTTTTTT.

This clone was recorded once. V is TRBV27 and J is TRBJ1-1; 11 bases match TRBD1. The CDR3 runs 16 residues. Germline trimming cut 0 bases from V and 4 bases from J; bases unmatched to any gene: 4. Germline lookup yields CDR1 MNHEY and CDR2 SMNVEV (reference sequence). As DNA, the CDR3 is TGTGCCAGCAGTTTATCTGCCGGGACAGGGGGCACTGAAGCTTTCTTT. Translated: CASSLSAGTGGTEAFF.

CDR3 protein: CAWSPYTGELFF. For the CDR3, the DNA is TGTGCCTGGAGTCCCTACACCGGGGAGCTGTTTTTT. The genes are TRBV30 and TRBJ2-2; no reliable D call. V shed 2 bases and J shed 3 bases, with 4 bases lying between them. CDR3 length: 12 residues. The germline V gene has CDR1 GTSNPN and CDR2 SVGIG (reference sequence).